This T cell receptor beta chain stems from a study of cytomegalovirus exposure and HLA in healthy donors. 13 Jbeta primers and 60 Vbeta primers were used for the PCR. Profiled with immunoSEQ multiplex PCR; TCRdb holds only in-frame clones, not every one. The sample has 150,000 to 200,000 clones; approximately 73% are singletons. The CDR3 spans 11 residues. V shed 9 bases and J shed 5 bases, with 7 bases lying between them. Looked up from germline, CDR1 is MGHRA and CDR2 is YSYEKL. This clone was detected only a few times. V gene TRBV4-1 combines with J gene TRBJ1-4; no clear D. This receptor was obtained from a man between 25 and 39 years old in good health and CMV-seropositive. Sequencing was performed on PBMCs. This chain's CDR3 is CASAENEKLFF. CDR3 DNA: TGCGCCAGTGCGGAAAATGAAAAACTGTTTTTT.